This TCR beta chain came from a study of PD-1 blockade in mismatch repair-deficient tumors (TCRdb year 2017). With respect to the entire study: Between late 2013 and September 2016, the trial enrolled about 93 consecutive patients with approximately twelve mismatch repair-deficient cancer types, every one of whom had been previously treated and was progressing. Deep sequencing of TCR CDR3 regions was used to track tumor-associated T cell clones in peripheral blood of patients responding to PD-1 blockade. The paper's findings and limits, for the study overall: Rapid expansion after pembrolizumab followed by contraction, generally before radiologic responses, was shown by tumor-resident clones, which were often undetectable in blood before treatment.

This clone was seen only a few times. Its antigen is unknown. No clone much larger than this one lies a single base away; base qualities are absent. For every enrolled patient, mismatch repair deficiency was confirmed by either polymerase chain reaction or immunohistochemistry. TCR sequencing was performed for a few patients who responded to pembrolizumab therapy. In the phase II trial, pembrolizumab PD-1 blockade was tested prospectively in advanced mismatch repair-deficient cancers, no matter which tissue of origin the cancers came from. Peripheral blood T cell samples were serially collected before and at multiple times after PD-1 blockade was started. Blood sampling time points were reported as weeks after the first dose of pembrolizumab. The CDR3 holds 15 amino acids from the cysteine to the phenylalanine. Solely the CDR3 DNA is kept, with 45 bases framed from the first base. The CDR1 and CDR2 encoded by the germline V gene are SNHLY and FYNNEI. Between the V and J ends, shortened by 7 bases and 4 bases respectively, the junction contains 20 bases.

Libraries came from the immunoSEQ multiplex PCR assay. This is the immuneACCESS table as TCRdb keeps it, with only in-frame sequences that have V and J called. A part of the clones is gone; compared with another copy, unresolved V genes explain less than half, and the rest is unexplained. The sample table shows 17,000 or so clones, and over 75% are seen once. The ten largest make up more than 1.5% of the sample. The specimen comprised PBMCs, sampled approximately 22 weeks after starting pembrolizumab. The clonotype originates from an adult with mismatch repair-deficient cancer. The chain was built from TRBV2 and TRBJ2-7; perhaps TRBD2 is the D gene, with 7 bases matching. The nucleotide sequence is given as TGTGCCAGCAACTCCTGGGGACGGGGGGCTTACGAGCAGTACTTC. Translated, this gives CASNSWGRGAYEQYF.